This paragraph reports one T cell receptor (beta chain). The protocol was immunoSEQ multiplex PCR, while the TCRdb copy is restricted to in-frame clones and leaves out a portion. The sample lists approximately 59,000 clones, approximately 83% occurring once. The V and J ends lost 7 bases and 5 bases, in that order; junction bases with no gene match: 8. The CDR3 contains 15 residues. In germline, CDR1 is MNHNY, CDR2 SVGAGI (reference sequence). This sample is part of a study of technical replicates of blood from a few donors. Sequencing was done on a sample of PBMCs. The receptor was derived from a human donor in good health. Some clones in this sample may be carry-over from other donors' samples. V usage is TRBV6-6 and J usage is TRBJ2-5; 12 nucleotides agree with TRBD2. The CDR3 region is CASKPGLAGGETQYF. The CDR3 nucleotides read TGTGCCAGCAAACCGGGACTAGCGGGTGGGGAGACCCAGTACTTC.